This T cell receptor (beta chain) was found in a study of regulatory T cells in long-lasting Graves disease. Study findings and constraints: Whereas new patients shared about a thousand public clonotypes, persistent patients shared more, at approximately 2,700. Those with persistent Graves' had less TCR diversity than newly diagnosed patients.

CDR1 and CDR2 (germline): SEHNR, FQNEAQ (reference sequence). V was shortened by 5 bases and J by 0 bases, with 14 bases between the two germline ends. The CDR3 length is 15 residues. Arm-PCR of CDR3 regions and iRepertoire HTBI primers were used to build TCR beta libraries. Per the authors' pipeline: Samples jointly harbored about 62 TRBV and approximately 15 TRBJ segments. A single record per CDR3 protein comes from TCRdb applying MiXCR to the multiplex PCR reads. None of the V and J calls come from the authors' own analysis; TCRdb made them. The sample gives 320,000 or so distinct CDR3 sequences, 15% to 20% of which show up once; about 39% is in the top ten. Time point noted: newly diagnosed GD, antithyroid drugs for less than 3 months. PBMC-extracted RNA yielded the TCR library. All patients originated from an endocrinology department located in Xi'an, China. Of note for this clonotype: Antigen specificity is unknown.

The V call is TRBV7-9, the J call TRBJ2-7, with unresolved D. The sample in question was peripheral blood mononuclear cells (PBMCs), obtained at new diagnosis, from a patient treated with antithyroid drugs. The source of this sequence is a female donor with Graves disease. CDR3: CASSPPRLSSYEQYF. In DNA, the CDR3 is TGTGCCAGCAGCCCTCCGCGCCTTAGCTCCTACGAGCAGTACTTC.